In this sample, the clone carrying this T cell receptor (beta chain) turned up once. Antigen unknown. Its ends do not fully match the called genes, so a read error is possible. Each CDR3 protein is one row after TCRdb ran MiXCR on the reads. The sample yields hundreds of thousands of distinct CDR3 sequences, approximately 40% seen once. The record originates from a study of T cell repertoires in cytomegalovirus infection. The CDR3 covers 15 residues. Germline lookup yields CDR1 KGHSH and CDR2 LQKENI. This rearrangement joins TRBV18 to TRBJ1-5; D perhaps matches TRBD1 (5 bases). This sequence originates from a human donor in good health (CMV status not recorded). Some clones in this sample may be carry-over from other donors' samples. The sample was cultured PBMCs, taken from culture after CMV antigen stimulation. The CDR3 DNA reads as TGTGCCAGCTCACCCGGGGCGGGGAACAATCAGCACCAGCACTTT. Protein sequence: CASSPGAGNNQHQHF.